The rows below give T cell receptor beta chains drawn from one sample of a study of cytomegalovirus exposure and HLA in healthy donors. Sequencing was performed with immunoSEQ multiplex PCR; in TCRdb, only in-frame clones are kept and a portion is missing. This table has around 200,000 clones, 70% to 80% appearing once. Material for sequencing was PBMCs. These receptors were collected from a man in his forties or fifties in good health and CMV-seronegative. CDR3s include the opening cysteine and the closing phenylalanine or tryptophan. The D gene is left open where the match is weak. Clone size, where shown, is once, few, many, or a class for clones that have expanded.

DNA	CDR3	V	J	size	D
TGTGCCAGCAGTGAAGAGGGGGACACCGGGGAGCTGTTTTTT	CASSEEGDTGELFF	TRBV6-4	TRBJ2-2	-	-
TGTGCCAGCAGCCAAGAGTCAGGAAAACCTGGAAACACCATATATTTT	CASSQESGKPGNTIYF	TRBV4-2	TRBJ1-3	-	-
TGCGCCAGCAGCCTCGGACAGGGAGCGGGACAGGTCACAGATACGCAGTATTTT	CASSLGQGAGQVTDTQYF	TRBV4-1	TRBJ2-3	-	-
TGTGCCAGCAGCCCCTCACTAGCGGGAGTTGAGCAGTACTTC	CASSPSLAGVEQYF	TRBV27	TRBJ2-7	few	TRBD2
TGTGCCAGCAGCTTAGGGTCAGGGTGGAACACTGAAGCTTTCTTT	CASSLGSGWNTEAFF	TRBV7-3	TRBJ1-1	few	-
TGTGCCAGCCAACATCGGGAGGGGGGGAACCTCAATCAGCCCCAGCATTTT	CASQHREGGNLNQPQHF	TRBV28	TRBJ1-5	-	-
TGTGCCAGCAGCTTTACTAGCGGGCGGTTAGGAGAGCAGTTCTTC	CASSFTSGRLGEQFF	TRBV7-8	TRBJ2-1	-	TRBD2
TGTGCCAGCAGCCGCACTAGCGGGGGGGCCTCGGGCGATACGCAGTATTTT	CASSRTSGGASGDTQYF	TRBV7-2	TRBJ2-3	-	TRBD2
TGTGCCAGCAGCCAACAAAACACTGAAGCTTTCTTT	CASSQQNTEAFF	TRBV7-8	TRBJ1-1	-	-
TGTGCCAGCAGTTATCTGGACAGGGAGAGTACTGAAGCTTTCTTT	CASSYLDRESTEAFF	TRBV6-5	TRBJ1-1	-	TRBD1
TGTGCCAGCAGGCCGGACAGGGGAGGGAATCAGCCCCAGCATTTT	CASRPDRGGNQPQHF	TRBV2	TRBJ1-5	-	TRBD1
TGTGCCAGCAGCTTGACCGGGGTCGGTGGAAACACCATATATTTT	CASSLTGVGGNTIYF	TRBV5-6	TRBJ1-3	-	-
TGTGCCAGCACCAAAGGACAGCAGGTCTACGAGCAGTACTTC	CASTKGQQVYEQYF	TRBV6-5	TRBJ2-7	-	-
TGTGCCAGCAGCCAAGACCCCCGACAGGGTAGAACCGGGGAGCTGTTTTTT	CASSQDPRQGRTGELFF	TRBV14	TRBJ2-2	-	TRBD1
TGTGCCAGCAGGGGGACTAGCGGGAGCGCGAAGGGTTACGAGCAGTACTTC	CASRGTSGSAKGYEQYF	TRBV28	TRBJ2-7	-	TRBD2
TGTTCCAGCAGCCCCGGGACAGGGGGAGGTGAAAAACTGTTTTTT	CSSSPGTGGGEKLFF	TRBV7-9	TRBJ1-4	-	TRBD1
TGTGCCAGCAGTTTATGGCAGGGGAAGGGGATGGCAGTGGAGCAGTACTTC	CASSLWQGKGMAVEQYF	TRBV28	TRBJ2-7	-	-
TGCGCCAGCAGCTTGGCTGGGAAAAGCGGGAGACCTCAATACGAGCAGTACTTC	CASSLAGKSGRPQYEQYF	TRBV5-1	TRBJ2-7	-	TRBD2
TGTGCCAGCAGCCCGGGGGGCCGGGAGACCCAGTACTTC	CASSPGGRETQYF	TRBV7-2	TRBJ2-5	few	-
TGTGCCAGTAGTGCACACCCCTACAATGAGCAGTTCTTC	CASSAHPYNEQFF	TRBV19	TRBJ2-1	few	-
TGCGCCAGCAGCCTGGACAGGGGAGGTTCCGGGGAGCTGTTTTTT	CASSLDRGGSGELFF	TRBV4-1	TRBJ2-2	-	TRBD1
TGTGCCAGTAGCCAACAAGGGGACGAGCAGTACTTC	CASSQQGDEQYF	TRBV19	TRBJ2-7	once	-
TGCGCCAGCAGCCAAGAGGGCTACCAGCAGTACTTC	CASSQEGYQQYF	TRBV4-1	TRBJ2-7	-	-
TGTGCCAGTAGTCTGGGAGACAGGATCACCGGGGAGCTGTTTTTT	CASSLGDRITGELFF	TRBV19	TRBJ2-2	-	-
TGTGCCTGGAGTGTGGAGCGGGCGTCGTTCTTC	CAWSVERASFF	TRBV30	TRBJ2-1	once	-
TGTGCCAGCAGTCTGACTAGCGTTCTTACCGATGAGCAGTTCTTC	CASSLTSVLTDEQFF	TRBV27	TRBJ2-1	-	TRBD2
TGTGCCAGCAGCCCGGGACTAGCGGTGGGGACCCAGTACTTC	CASSPGLAVGTQYF	TRBV7-2	TRBJ2-5	-	TRBD2
TGTGCCAGCAGTCCAGGACAGGGGGGCGTCACTGAAGCTTTCTTT	CASSPGQGGVTEAFF	TRBV27	TRBJ1-1	-	TRBD1
TGCGCCAGCAGCTTAGGGACAGGGAAGGACGAGCAGTACTTC	CASSLGTGKDEQYF	TRBV5-1	TRBJ2-7	-	TRBD1
TGTGCCAGCAGCTTAGATCCAGGGGGCTATTCACCCCTCCACTTT	CASSLDPGGYSPLHF	TRBV11-2	TRBJ1-6	-	TRBD1
TGTGCCAGCAGCCAAGCAGGCAGTGAGCAGTTCTTC	CASSQAGSEQFF	TRBV4-2	TRBJ2-1	-	-
TGCGCCAGCAGCCAAGAAAGGCGGGAGGGGGCCGGGGAGCTGTTTTTT	CASSQERREGAGELFF	TRBV4-1	TRBJ2-2	once	TRBD2
TGTGCCAGCAGCAGGACTAGCGGGGGGAATGAGCAGTTCTTC	CASSRTSGGNEQFF	TRBV5-4	TRBJ2-1	-	TRBD2
TGTGCCAGCAGCTTAGAGGGTGGAGGTTTTGGAGAAGCTTTCTTT	CASSLEGGGFGEAFF	TRBV7-3	TRBJ1-1	once	-
TGTGCCATCAGTGAGGGGAGCTCCCAGTACTTC	CAISEGSSQYF	TRBV10-3	TRBJ2-5	once	-
TGTGCCAGCAGCGAGGGGAAACAGGGGAACTATGGCTACACCTTC	CASSEGKQGNYGYTF	TRBV7-9	TRBJ1-2	-	TRBD1